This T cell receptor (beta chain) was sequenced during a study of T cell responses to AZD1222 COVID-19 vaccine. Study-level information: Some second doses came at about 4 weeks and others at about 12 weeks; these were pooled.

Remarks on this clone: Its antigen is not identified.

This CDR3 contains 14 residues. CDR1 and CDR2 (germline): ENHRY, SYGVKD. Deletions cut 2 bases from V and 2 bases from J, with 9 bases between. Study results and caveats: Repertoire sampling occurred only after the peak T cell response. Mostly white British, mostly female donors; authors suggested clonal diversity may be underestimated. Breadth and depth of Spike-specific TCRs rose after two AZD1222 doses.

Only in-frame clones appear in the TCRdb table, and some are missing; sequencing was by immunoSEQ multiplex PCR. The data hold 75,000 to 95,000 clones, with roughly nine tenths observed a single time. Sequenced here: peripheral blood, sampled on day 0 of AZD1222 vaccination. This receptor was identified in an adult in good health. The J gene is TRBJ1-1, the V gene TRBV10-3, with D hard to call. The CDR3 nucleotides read TGTGCCATCAGTGAGGGAAGGGCCAACACTGAAGCTTTCTTT. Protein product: CAISEGRANTEAFF.